The 19 T cell receptor beta chains presented below share a single source sample, sequenced in a study of beta chain features in type 1 diabetes (dated by TCRdb to 2016 to 2019). Antigen specificity for these receptors is unknown. The method behind the library was the immunoSEQ multiplex PCR assay. The entire isolated RNA was reverse transcribed using the High Capacity cDNA Reverse Transcription Kit, and thus expressed TCRB transcripts were sequenced. Not all clones reach the TCRdb copy of this immuneACCESS table, which keeps in-frame sequences only. Checked studies attribute under half of the gap to unresolved V genes and leave the rest unexplained. The sample table shows under 200,000 clones, and about 8.3% are seen once. Under 0.65% of the sample is in the top ten clones. What the authors observed across the whole study: A moderate but significant shortening of TCRB CDR3 length was observed in type 1 diabetes patients in all four CD4+ subsets.

The sample was central memory CD4+ T cells from blood. The receptors were gathered from a woman aged 18-30 years with type 1 diabetes.

The J gene is TRBJ2-1, the V gene TRBV7-2, with TRBD1 as a possible D gene (5 bases). This CDR3 is built from 11 residues. The V end was cut by 5 bases, the J end by 10 bases, with 9 bases between. Germline CDR1 is SGHTA and CDR2 is FQGNSA. The CDR3 sequence: CASSGQGEQFF. For the CDR3, the DNA is TGTGCCAGCAGCGGCCAGGGAGAGCAGTTCTTC.

This clone was observed a handful of times. This chain links TRBV5-1 with TRBJ2-2; 12 bases are a match to TRBD2. Germline CDR1 SGHRS, CDR2 YFSETQ. After removal of 2 bases from V and 4 bases from J, the junction contained 3 bases not matched to a gene. This CDR3 comprises 16 residues. CDR3 in amino acids: CASSFASGRATGELFF. CDR3 DNA sequence: TGCGCCAGCAGCTTCGCTAGCGGGAGGGCCACCGGGGAGCTGTTTTTT.

The V and J genes are TRBV5-1 and TRBJ2-4, with 8 bases identical to TRBD1. The CDR3 is 15 amino acids. Germline CDR1 is SGHRS and CDR2 is YFSETQ. V shed 2 bases and J 6 bases; nucleotides not matched to a gene: 7. The DNA of the CDR3 is TGCGCCAGCAGCTTTTCAGGGGGCGGAGGAAACATTCAGTACTTC. This translates into CASSFSGGGGNIQYF.

The chain recombines TRBV6-5 with TRBJ1-1, with D perhaps TRBD1 (6 bases). From germline, CDR1 is MNHEY and CDR2 SVGAGI. The CDR3 length is 14 residues. Trimming took off 8 bases at V and 1 base at J, with 14 bases between the two ends. CDR3: CASGSEQGNTEAFF. The CDR3 nucleotides are TGTGCCAGCGGATCGGAACAGGGGAACACTGAAGCTTTCTTT.

The chain is built from TRBV28 and TRBJ1-5, with TRBD1 as a possible D gene (6 bases). Germline V gene data show CDR1 as MDHEN and CDR2 as SYDVKM. Trimming cost V 4 bases and J 0 bases, with 16 bases left between them. The CDR3 has 17 residues. CDR3 amino acids: CASSYLPGTTSNQPQHF. The CDR3 nucleotides read TGTGCCAGCAGTTACCTACCGGGGACAACTAGCAATCAGCCCCAGCATTTT.

This clone was seen more than once but under ten times. The J gene is TRBJ1-2, the V gene TRBV6-6; D possibly corresponds to TRBD1 (6 bases). CDR3 length: 14 amino acids. Germline V gene sequence: CDR1 MNHNY, CDR2 SVGAGI (reference sequence). Trimming pared 5 bases from V and 3 bases from J, leaving 13 bases between. CDR3 nucleotide sequence: TGTGCCAGCAGTCCCTTTCCAGGGGACTATGGCTACACCTTC. This codes for CASSPFPGDYGYTF.

This clone was counted many times. This chain uses TRBV6-6 with TRBJ2-1, with 7 nucleotides matching TRBD2. J lost 6 bases, V lost 7 bases, and 9 bases had no gene match. The CDR3 runs 14 residues. CDR1 is MNHNY and CDR2 is SVGAGI in the germline V gene (reference sequence). CDR3 nucleotides: TGTGCCAGCACCTTCTCCGGGACTACCAATGAGCAGTTCTTC. It translates to CASTFSGTTNEQFF.

This clone was counted between two and nine times. The rearrangement uses TRBV9 and TRBJ2-2, with 10 bases aligning to TRBD2. The trim removed 8 bases at V and 6 bases at J, leaving 13 bases unmatched. CDR1 SGDLS and CDR2 YYNGEE come from the germline V gene. The CDR3 is made up of 16 amino acids. The CDR3 spells CASQTGASGSAGELFF. The CDR3 nucleotides are TGTGCCAGTCAAACCGGGGCTAGCGGGAGCGCCGGGGAGCTGTTTTTT.

This clone was observed a few times. The V call is TRBV5-1, the J call TRBJ1-2, with 9 bases matching TRBD1. Germline CDR1 and CDR2: SGHRS and YFSETQ. The junction had 5 bases not matched to a gene; V was cut back by 0 bases and J by 8 bases. CDR3 length: 14 residues. The CDR3 loop reads CASSLAGQGGGYTF. For the CDR3, the DNA is TGCGCCAGCAGCTTGGCGGGACAGGGAGGCGGCTACACCTTC.

This clone was seen a handful of times. Written as DNA, the CDR3 is TGTGCCAGCAGCAGAAACACTGAAGCTTTCTTT. Translated, it gives CASSRNTEAFF. The chain employs TRBV28 and TRBJ1-1; D gene ambiguous. Germline CDR1 is MDHEN and CDR2 is SYDVKM. The CDR3 consists of 11 residues. V gave up 6 bases and J gave up 2 bases, with 4 bases separating them.

The rearrangement uses TRBV2 and TRBJ2-7, with TRBD1 identical over 10 bases. Germline trimming cut 8 bases from V and 7 bases from J; bases unmatched to any gene: 8. Germline V gives CDR1 SNHLY, CDR2 FYNNEI. This CDR3 spans 13 amino acids. The CDR3 is CASSTGGAGEQYF. Written as DNA, the CDR3 is TGTGCCAGCTCGACAGGGGGCGCGGGGGAGCAGTACTTC.

The chain is built from TRBV4-3 and TRBJ2-2, with D tentatively TRBD2 (5 bases). From germline, CDR1 is LGHNA and CDR2 YSLEER. The CDR3 covers 15 residues. V was clipped by 4 bases and J by 7 bases, with 16 bases between them. The CDR3 DNA sequence: TGCGCCAGCAGCCCTGTCGACCTTCGGGGCGGGGAGCTGTTTTTT. It specifies CASSPVDLRGGELFF.

This clone was picked up a small number of times. The chain is built from TRBV18 and TRBJ1-6; 7 nucleotides line up with TRBD1. This CDR3 is built from 15 residues. Germline CDR1 is KGHSH and CDR2 is LQKENI. The junction had 8 bases not matched to a gene; V was cut back by 6 bases and J by 6 bases. CDR3 protein: CASSTLGQSNSPLHF. CDR3 DNA: TGTGCCAGCTCTACGCTGGGACAGAGTAATTCACCCCTCCACTTT.

This clone came up a few times. The rearrangement uses TRBV20-1 and TRBJ1-5; possible D gene TRBD1, 5 bases. This CDR3 region has 11 residues. V was clipped by 6 bases and J by 10 bases, with 13 bases between them. CDR1 and CDR2 from the germline V gene are DFQATT and SNEGSKA (reference sequence). CDR3 sequence reads: CSAHQGFPQHF. CDR3 coding DNA: TGCAGTGCCCATCAGGGATTTCCCCAGCATTTT.

This clone was picked up a small number of times. This CDR3 is CASSMGPTNEQFF. The CDR3 DNA follows: TGCGCCAGCAGCATGGGACCGACTAATGAGCAGTTCTTC. The chain carries TRBV5-1 and TRBJ2-1; D is tentatively TRBD1 or TRBD2 (5 bases each). CDR1 and CDR2 (germline): SGHRS, YFSETQ. V lost 4 bases and J 7 bases, leaving 12 bases between the germline ends. This CDR3 comprises 13 residues.

This chain joins TRBV28 and TRBJ2-1, with D maybe TRBD2 (6 bases). V dropped 6 bases and J dropped 0 bases, with 15 bases sitting between them. Germline V gene data show CDR1 as MDHEN and CDR2 as SYDVKM. The CDR3 is 16 residues long. This CDR3 is CASSPRPGSSYNEQFF. In nucleotides, the CDR3 is TGTGCCAGCAGCCCACGCCCCGGGAGCTCCTACAATGAGCAGTTCTTC.

This sequence joins TRBV27 and TRBJ1-4, with no clear D. Germline CDR1 is MNHEY and CDR2 is SMNVEV (reference sequence). The CDR3 spans 13 residues. The V end was cut by 3 bases, the J end by 8 bases, with 10 bases between. CDR3 residues: CASSLRVSEKLFF. The CDR3 DNA reads as TGTGCCAGCAGTTTGCGGGTTTCGGAAAAACTGTTTTTT.

This clone was detected only a few times. This rearrangement joins TRBV7-2 to TRBJ2-7; possible D gene TRBD1, 5 bases. The germline V gene encodes CDR1 SGHTA and CDR2 FQGNSA. Deletions cut 2 bases from V and 2 bases from J, with 10 bases between. This CDR3 has 14 amino acids. The CDR3 DNA sequence: TGTGCCAGCAGCTTAAGTACAGGAACCTACGAGCAGTACTTC. Translation: CASSLSTGTYEQYF.

Only a few counts were recorded for this clone. The chain is built from TRBV1 and TRBJ2-3; TRBD2 is the table's D call and was not checked against the DNA. TRBV1 is classified as a pseudogene. The CDR3 contains 12 residues. The CDR3 region has the DNA TGCACCAACCAGCGGGGGACAGATACGCAGTATTTT. Its protein product is CTNQRGTDTQYF.